The 9 T cell receptor beta chains reported below all come from one sample, sequenced in a study of CD8 T cells in ankylosing spondylitis. TCRdb re-analysed the 5' RACE reads in MiXCR, keeping a single row per CDR3 protein. The sample carries about 160,000 distinct CDR3 sequences, approximately 44% recorded once. Sequencing was performed on synovial fluid, either unsorted or a sorted T cell fraction (not recorded which). The receptor set was obtained from a male donor with ankylosing spondylitis.

This clonotype has a single count. The rearrangement links TRBV4-1 to TRBJ2-1; TRBD2 matches 7 bases. The CDR3 loop spans 14 amino acids. Germline trimming cut 2 bases from V and 8 bases from J; bases unmatched to any gene: 6. The V gene's germline CDR1 is MGHRA and CDR2 YSYEKL. Written as DNA, the CDR3 is TGCGCCAGCAGCCAATCTCTAGGACTAGATGAGCAGTTCTTC. Its translation is CASSQSLGLDEQFF.

The gene calls are TRBV4-1 and TRBJ2-2; D call uncertain. Germline V gene lookup returns CDR1 MGHRA and CDR2 YSYEKL. CDR3 length equals 16 residues. The V and J ends lost 6 bases and 3 bases respectively, with 17 bases between them. The CDR3 DNA reads TGCGCCAGCAGTCAGAAAGGGTTCCTCGACACCGGGGAGCTGTTTTTT. Encoded protein: CASSQKGFLDTGELFF.

This clonotype was counted only a few times. J is TRBJ2-7 and V is TRBV5-1; possible D gene TRBD1, 5 bases. Trimming removed 5 bases from V and 2 bases from J, with 11 bases in between. Germline V lookup: CDR1 SGHRS, CDR2 YFSETQ. The CDR3 spans 13 residues. CDR3 protein: CASRDSVAYEQYF. In DNA, the CDR3 is TGCGCCAGCAGAGACAGTGTAGCCTACGAGCAGTACTTC. Variable domain in full (rest from reference TRBV5-1 and TRBJ2-7): KAGVTQTPRYLIKTRGQQVTLSCSPISGHRSVSWYQQTPGQGLQFLFEYFSETQRNKGNFPGRFSGRQFSNSRSEMNVSTLELGDSALYLCASRDSVAYEQYFGPGTRLTVT.

This clonotype was counted only a few times. The chain uses TRBV7-9 and TRBJ2-1, with 12 bases matching TRBD2. The CDR3 is 16 amino acids. Germline assignment: CDR1 SEHNR and CDR2 FQNEAQ (reference sequence). V lost 5 bases and J lost 10; bases outside the gene matches: 12. This CDR3 reads CASSPRTSGVKLEQFF. The CDR3 bases are TGTGCCAGCAGCCCCCGGACTAGCGGGGTGAAGTTGGAGCAGTTCTTC.

The chain has TRBV25-1 and TRBJ1-2; D perhaps matches TRBD1 (5 bases). CDR1 and CDR2 (germline): MGHDK, SYGVNS. V gave up 0 bases and J gave up 3 bases, with 14 bases separating them. The CDR3 consists of 16 residues. The CDR3 DNA sequence: TGTGCCAGCAGTGAATATGGTTTAGACAGTTACTATGGCTACACCTTC. It yields the protein CASSEYGLDSYYGYTF.

This rearrangement joins TRBV7-9 to TRBJ2-5, with 9 bases that match TRBD1. The germline CDR1 and CDR2 sequences are SEHNR and FQNEAQ (reference sequence). Germline trimming cut 4 bases from V and 5 bases from J; bases unmatched to any gene: 14. This CDR3 is built from 17 residues. CDR3 loop: CASSSLTRQGGSETQYF. CDR3 nucleotide sequence: TGTGCCAGCAGCTCGCTAACCCGACAGGGGGGATCGGAGACCCAGTACTTC.

This clonotype was counted a few times. J is TRBJ2-7 and V is TRBV27, with D tentatively TRBD2 (5 bases). CDR3 length equals 12 residues. V was trimmed by 5 bases and J by 5 bases, leaving 10 bases between them. The germline gives CDR1 MNHEY, CDR2 SMNVEV (reference sequence). The CDR3 nucleotides read TGTGCCAGCAGTCCCCCCGGGGACGAGCAGTACTTC. The encoded protein is CASSPPGDEQYF.

This clonotype was counted only a few times. The chain is built from TRBV6-1 and TRBJ2-7; the D gene is possibly TRBD2 (5 bases). This CDR3 is 14 amino acids long. CDR1 is MNHNS and CDR2 is SASEGT in the germline V gene. V lost 8 bases, J lost 7 bases, and 21 bases lay in between. The CDR3 DNA reads TGTGCCAGCGGTCGAGCGGCCGAGGCTAAAGAGCAGTACTTC. It translates to CASGRAAEAKEQYF.

The chain uses TRBV6-4 and TRBJ2-3; D not resolved. V was shortened by 3 bases and J by 4 bases, with 11 bases between the two germline ends. CDR1 is MRHNA, CDR2 SNTAGT, per germline. The length of the CDR3 is 14 residues. CDR3 amino acids: CASSDGVSADTQYF. CDR3 nucleotide sequence: TGTGCCAGCAGTGATGGAGTCTCCGCAGATACGCAGTATTTT.